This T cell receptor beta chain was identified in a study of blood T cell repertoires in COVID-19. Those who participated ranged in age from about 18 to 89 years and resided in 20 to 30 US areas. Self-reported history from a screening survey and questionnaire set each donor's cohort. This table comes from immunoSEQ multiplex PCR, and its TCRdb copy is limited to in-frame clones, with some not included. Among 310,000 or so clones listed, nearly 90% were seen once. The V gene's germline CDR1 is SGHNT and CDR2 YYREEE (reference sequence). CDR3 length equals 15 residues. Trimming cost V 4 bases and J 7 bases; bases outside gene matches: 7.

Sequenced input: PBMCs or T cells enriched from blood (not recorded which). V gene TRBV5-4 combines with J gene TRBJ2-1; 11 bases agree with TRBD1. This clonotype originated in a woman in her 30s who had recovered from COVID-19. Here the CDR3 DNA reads TGTGCCAGCAGCACCGGGACAGGGGGATTGAATGAGCAGTTCTTC. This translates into CASSTGTGGLNEQFF.